Listed below are T cell receptor beta chains from one sample, sequenced in a study of T cell responses to AZD1222 COVID-19 vaccine. Sequencing was performed with immunoSEQ multiplex PCR; in TCRdb, only in-frame clones are kept and a portion is missing. The table has around 130,000 clones, under 95% seen once. Sequencing was performed on peripheral blood, taken on day 0 of AZD1222 vaccination. These TCRs come from an adult in good health. The CDR3 runs from the conserved cysteine through the conserved F or W. The order of the fields is J gene, V gene, clone size, D gene, CDR3 protein, CDR3 DNA. A D gene is named only where the DNA matches it firmly. The size entry is marked missing in some rows and otherwise reads once, few, many or a size class.

j_call: TRBJ1-5
v_call: TRBV3-1/TRBV3-2
clone_size: NA
d_call: NA
cdr3_aa: CASSQEGSGQPQHF
cdr3_nt: TGTGCCAGCAGCCAAGAAGGTTCGGGTCAGCCCCAGCATTTT

j_call: TRBJ1-2
v_call: TRBV20-1
clone_size: few
d_call: TRBD1
cdr3_aa: CSASRDRGGGYTF
cdr3_nt: TGCAGTGCTAGTAGGGACAGGGGCGGCGGCTACACCTTC

j_call: TRBJ1-1
v_call: TRBV5-1
clone_size: NA
d_call: NA
cdr3_aa: CASRRGNTEAFF
cdr3_nt: TGCGCCAGCAGGCGGGGGAACACTGAAGCTTTCTTT

j_call: TRBJ2-2
v_call: TRBV6-5
clone_size: NA
d_call: TRBD1
cdr3_aa: CASTGQGGFGGELFF
cdr3_nt: TGTGCCAGCACGGGACAGGGTGGGTTTGGCGGGGAGCTGTTTTTT

j_call: TRBJ2-2
v_call: TRBV2
clone_size: NA
d_call: TRBD2
cdr3_aa: CASSRLAITGELFF
cdr3_nt: TGTGCCAGCAGTAGACTAGCGATCACCGGGGAGCTGTTTTTT

j_call: TRBJ1-1
v_call: TRBV7-8
clone_size: NA
d_call: NA
cdr3_aa: CASSPRGHPYTEAFF
cdr3_nt: TGTGCCAGCAGCCCGAGGGGACACCCTTACACTGAAGCTTTCTTT

j_call: TRBJ1-1
v_call: TRBV9
clone_size: NA
d_call: NA
cdr3_aa: CASSVDPGTNTEAFF
cdr3_nt: TGTGCCAGCAGCGTAGATCCAGGCACGAACACTGAAGCTTTCTTT

j_call: TRBJ1-5
v_call: TRBV18
clone_size: NA
d_call: TRBD1
cdr3_aa: CASSLNDRGNQPQHF
cdr3_nt: TGTGCCAGCTCACTGAACGACAGGGGAAACCAGCCCCAGCATTTT

j_call: TRBJ1-1
v_call: TRBV5-6
clone_size: NA
d_call: NA
cdr3_aa: CASSSTGRGPNTEAFF
cdr3_nt: TGTGCCAGCAGCTCCACAGGGAGGGGACCTAACACTGAAGCTTTCTTT

j_call: TRBJ2-7
v_call: TRBV7-2
clone_size: NA
d_call: TRBD1
cdr3_aa: CASSLVRTGFDEQYF
cdr3_nt: TGTGCCAGCAGCTTAGTCCGGACAGGGTTTGACGAGCAGTACTTC

j_call: TRBJ2-2
v_call: TRBV9
clone_size: NA
d_call: NA
cdr3_aa: CASSVAGFNTGELFF
cdr3_nt: TGTGCCAGCAGCGTAGCGGGTTTTAACACCGGGGAGCTGTTTTTT

j_call: TRBJ1-5
v_call: TRBV4-1
clone_size: NA
d_call: NA
cdr3_aa: CASSQDGPYSNQPQHF
cdr3_nt: TGCGCCAGCAGCCAAGATGGGCCTTATAGCAATCAGCCCCAGCATTTT

j_call: TRBJ2-5
v_call: TRBV3-1/TRBV3-2
clone_size: NA
d_call: NA
cdr3_aa: CASSQAGEETQYF
cdr3_nt: TGTGCCAGCAGCCAAGCGGGGGAAGAGACCCAGTACTTC

j_call: TRBJ1-1
v_call: TRBV29-1
clone_size: NA
d_call: TRBD1
cdr3_aa: CSADRGNTEAFF
cdr3_nt: TGCAGCGCCGACAGGGGGAACACTGAAGCTTTCTTT

j_call: TRBJ2-1
v_call: TRBV11-3
clone_size: NA
d_call: NA
cdr3_aa: CASSSNPAREQFF
cdr3_nt: TGTGCCAGCAGCTCCAACCCCGCTCGCGAGCAGTTCTTC

j_call: TRBJ1-4
v_call: TRBV5-1
clone_size: NA
d_call: TRBD1
cdr3_aa: CASSLGADRGKEKLFF
cdr3_nt: TGCGCCAGCAGCTTGGGTGCGGACAGGGGTAAGGAAAAACTGTTTTTT

j_call: TRBJ2-5
v_call: TRBV11-2
clone_size: NA
d_call: NA
cdr3_aa: CASSLVREETQYF
cdr3_nt: TGTGCCAGCAGCTTAGTTCGGGAAGAGACCCAGTACTTC

j_call: TRBJ2-1
v_call: TRBV4-3
clone_size: NA
d_call: NA
cdr3_aa: CASSQGAGTAYNEQFF
cdr3_nt: TGCGCCAGCAGCCAAGGAGCGGGGACAGCCTACAATGAGCAGTTCTTC

j_call: TRBJ1-1
v_call: TRBV20-1
clone_size: NA
d_call: TRBD1
cdr3_aa: CSASSWQGAEAFF
cdr3_nt: TGCAGTGCTAGTTCATGGCAGGGGGCTGAAGCTTTCTTT